Listed here is a single T cell receptor beta chain. The target antigen is unknown. This specimen comes from a study of long-term antiretroviral therapy in people with HIV. Findings and caveats of the study: When set beside controls, HIV repertoires had CDR3 length ranges that were narrower. Despite increasing after ART, diversity remained lower than that of transplant donor controls.

The V and J ends lost 4 bases and 3 bases, in that order; junction bases with no gene match: 13. This CDR3 is 18 amino acids long. The germline CDR1 and CDR2 sequences are SEHNR and FQNEAQ (reference sequence). The immunoSEQ assay was v3.0, run at survey level. The repertoire was sequenced with immunoSEQ multiplex PCR; TCRdb's copy has only in-frame clones and lacks some. Of 25,000 to 35,000 clones in the sample, 97% were seen once. The sequences come from unsorted PBMCs, collected 6.9 years after starting antiretroviral therapy. This sequence was found in a man aged 25-45 years with HIV. The chain carries TRBV7-9 and TRBJ2-2; 8 bases match TRBD2. The CDR3, as DNA: TGTGCCAGCAGCTACCCTGGGGGCGGGGGGACGTACACCGGGGAGCTGTTTTTT. This sequence encodes CASSYPGGGGTYTGELFF. The full variable domain, its missing parts supplied by reference TRBV7-9 and TRBJ2-2, is DTGVSQNPRHKITKRGQNVTFRCDPISEHNRLYWYRQTLGQGPEFLTYFQNEAQLEKSRLLSDRFSAERPKGSFSTLEIQRTEQGDSAMYLCASSYPGGGGTYTGELFFGEGSRLTVL.